These 24 T cell receptor beta chains came from one sample sequenced in a study of T cell repertoires in cytomegalovirus infection. TCRdb recomputed calls from the reads with MiXCR, one row per CDR3 protein. The sample shows approximately 910,000 distinct CDR3 sequences, less than 40% of them seen only once. Which antigens these TCRs recognize remains unknown. The sample consisted of cultured CD8+ T cells from PBMCs, taken from culture after CMV antigen stimulation. The receptors were sampled from a human donor in good health (CMV status not recorded). Some clones in this sample may be carry-over from other donors' samples.

CDR3 in amino acids: CASMPGTTNEQFF. The CDR3 DNA follows: TGTGCCAGCATGCCCGGGACAACCAATGAGCAGTTCTTC. The chain has TRBV27 and TRBJ2-1, with D perhaps matching TRBD1 (6 bases). CDR1 MNHEY and CDR2 SMNVEV come from the germline V gene (reference sequence). This CDR3 is built from 13 residues. V was cut by 7 bases and J by 6 bases, with 13 bases left in between.

This clonotype was counted a few times. The chain recombines TRBV6-6 with TRBJ2-5; TRBD1 matches 8 bases. Trimming cost V 11 bases and J 6 bases; bases outside gene matches: 23. The CDR3 length is 17 residues. The V gene's germline CDR1 is MNHNY and CDR2 SVGAGI (reference sequence). CDR3 DNA: TGTGCCGGTCGCGGGACAGGAGAGACGAGTGATAGGAAGACCCAGTACTTC. This sequence encodes CAGRGTGETSDRKTQYF.

This clonotype was observed at least ten times. The chain couples TRBV7-8 to TRBJ2-3; D might be TRBD1 or TRBD2, each matching 5 bases. The CDR3 runs to 15 residues. Germline values: CDR1 SGHVS, CDR2 FQNEAQ. V was clipped by 0 bases and J by 3 bases, with 10 bases between them. In DNA, the CDR3 is TGTGCCAGCAGCTTAGCGGGGACGGTAACAGATACGCAGTATTTT. This gives the protein CASSLAGTVTDTQYF.

This clonotype was detected only a few times. The chain couples TRBV27 to TRBJ1-2; TRBD1 matches at 10 bases. This CDR3 spans 13 amino acids. Germline CDR1 is MNHEY and CDR2 is SMNVEV (reference sequence). Losses at the gene ends were 6 bases for V and 2 bases for J; bases not matched to a gene: 0. CDR3 DNA sequence: TGTGCCAGCAGGGGACAGGGGAACTATGGCTACACCTTC. As protein: CASRGQGNYGYTF.

The chain carries TRBV6-5 and TRBJ1-1, with D tentatively TRBD1 (5 bases). The CDR3 runs 13 residues. The V gene lost 8 bases and the J gene lost 5 bases, with 15 bases spanning the gap. CDR1 and CDR2 (germline): MNHEY, SVGAGI. This CDR3 reads CASLRGPGTEAFF. DNA of the CDR3: TGTGCCAGCTTAAGGGGCCCTGGGACTGAAGCTTTCTTT.

This clonotype has a handful of counts. The genes are TRBV7-9 and TRBJ2-3; D might be TRBD1 (6 bases). Germline V gene data show CDR1 as SEHNR and CDR2 as FQNEAQ (reference sequence). The V end lost 8 bases, the J end lost 4 bases, and 19 bases lay between the germline ends. The CDR3 length is 15 residues. CDR3 sequence reads: CASRSGDPLPDTQYF. The CDR3 coding sequence is TGTGCCAGCCGCTCAGGGGATCCTTTACCAGATACGCAGTATTTT.

Many counts were recorded for this clonotype. V and J are TRBV7-2 and TRBJ2-2, with 11 bases fitting TRBD2. Germline CDR1 SGHTA, CDR2 FQGNSA. V gave up 5 bases and J gave up 7 bases; unmatched junction bases: 9. The CDR3 length is 16 residues. CDR3 coding DNA: TGTGCCAGCAGCATCCTAGCGGGGGGATCCCTCGGGGAGCTGTTTTTT. The encoded protein is CASSILAGGSLGELFF. The full variable domain, with the rest looked up from reference TRBV7-2 and TRBJ2-2, is GAGVSQSPSNKVTEKGKDVELRCDPISGHTALYWYRQSLGQGLEFLIYFQGNSAPDKSGLPSDRFSAERTGGSVSTLTIQRTQQEDSAVYLCASSILAGGSLGELFFGEGSRLTVL.

This clonotype was observed a few times. J is TRBJ2-1 and V is TRBV5-1; D unresolved. The CDR3 totals 12 residues. The germline V and J ends were trimmed by 3 bases and 9 bases, with 10 bases remaining between them. The germline gives CDR1 SGHRS, CDR2 YFSETQ. CDR3 nucleotides: TGCGCCAGCAGCTCGGAAAGTGGTGAGCAGTTCTTC. Protein: CASSSESGEQFF. The full variable domain, its missing parts supplied by reference TRBV5-1 and TRBJ2-1, is KAGVTQTPRYLIKTRGQQVTLSCSPISGHRSVSWYQQTPGQGLQFLFEYFSETQRNKGNFPGRFSGRQFSNSRSEMNVSTLELGDSALYLCASSSESGEQFFGPGTRLTVL.

V gene TRBV4-1 combines with J gene TRBJ2-1; 9 bases match TRBD1. The CDR3 is made up of 17 amino acids. Germline V gives CDR1 MGHRA, CDR2 YSYEKL. Trimming at V came to 1 base and at J to 10 bases, leaving 14 bases not matched to a gene. The CDR3 DNA is TGCGCCAGCAGCCAAGTCGGCTTTGGGGACAGGGTAGGAGAGCAGTTCTTC. This codes for CASSQVGFGDRVGEQFF.

V gene TRBV12-5 combines with J gene TRBJ2-5, with TRBD1 matching 7 bases. This CDR3 contains 13 residues. V lost 3 bases, J lost 3 bases, and 1 base stayed unmatched. The germline CDR1 and CDR2 sequences are LGHNT and FRNRAP. The CDR3: CASGFGTEETQYF. CDR3 bases: TGTGCTAGTGGTTTTGGGACAGAAGAGACCCAGTACTTC.

The J gene is TRBJ2-3, the V gene TRBV15; 15 nucleotides align to TRBD2. In germline, CDR1 is LNHNV, CDR2 YYDKDF (reference sequence). J gave up 8 bases and V 5 bases, and 5 bases lay outside the gene matches. This CDR3 is 15 amino acids long. The CDR3 DNA sequence: TGTGCCACCAGCGGACTAGCGGGGGGGCCATTTACGCAGTATTTT. Its protein is CATSGLAGGPFTQYF.

The chain couples TRBV27 to TRBJ2-3; 8 nucleotides agree with TRBD1. V shed 2 bases and J 3 bases; nucleotides not matched to a gene: 4. The CDR3 spans 15 residues. Germline V gene data show CDR1 as MNHEY and CDR2 as SMNVEV (reference sequence). Here the CDR3 reads CASSLPGGGTDTQYF. The CDR3 DNA sequence: TGTGCCAGCAGTTTACCAGGGGGCGGGACAGATACGCAGTATTTT.

The chain has TRBV28 and TRBJ2-1, with D possibly being TRBD1 (5 bases). From germline, CDR1 is MDHEN and CDR2 SYDVKM. V was trimmed by 10 bases and J by 10 bases, leaving 11 bases between them. The CDR3 length is 10 residues. The CDR3 DNA is TGTGCCACCAGAAGGACAGAGCAGTTCTTC. Translation: CATRRTEQFF.

The CDR3 region has the DNA TGTGCCAGCGGGAAACTAGCGGGGCCTTACAATGAGCAGTTCTTC. It is translated as CASGKLAGPYNEQFF. The V call is TRBV6-8, the J call TRBJ2-1; 10 nucleotides line up with TRBD2. With V trimmed by 8 bases and J by 4 bases, 8 bases remained unmatched. The germline gives CDR1 MNHGY, CDR2 SAAAGT. The CDR3 has 15 residues.

This clonotype appeared a few times. V usage is TRBV7-5 and J usage is TRBJ2-5. TRBV7-5 has pseudogene status. This CDR3 region has 12 residues. CDR3 sequence (DNA): TGTATCTCCCGCGGAAGTTTGGAGACCCAGTACTTC. This codes for CISRGSLETQYF.

V and J are TRBV5-1 and TRBJ2-1; 8 bases map to TRBD2. The J segment lost 1 base and the V segment lost 0 bases, leaving 3 bases of the junction unmatched. The CDR3 sequence is 16 residues long. Germline V gene lookup returns CDR1 SGHRS and CDR2 YFSETQ. In DNA, the CDR3 is TGCGCCAGCAGCTTGGCGGGGGGGCGATCCTACAATGAGCAGTTCTTC. Protein product: CASSLAGGRSYNEQFF.

The CDR3 sequence: CASSHPGDSPRSHNEQFF. CDR3 bases: TGTGCCAGCAGCCACCCGGGGGACTCACCACGGTCCCACAATGAGCAGTTCTTC. This sequence joins TRBV4-2 and TRBJ2-1; tentative D call: TRBD2 (6 bases). Germline loops: CDR1 LGHNA, CDR2 YNFKEQ. The CDR3 extends over 18 amino acids. The ends were cut back, 3 bases at V and 5 bases at J, with 23 bases in the middle.

J is TRBJ1-1 and V is TRBV6-1; D call uncertain. The CDR3 extends over 13 amino acids. V lost 6 bases and J 2 bases, leaving 10 bases between the germline ends. Germline lookup yields CDR1 MNHNS and CDR2 SASEGT. The CDR3 DNA follows: TGTGCCAGCAGCGGGCTGGGTAACACTGAAGCTTTCTTT. Translating gives CASSGLGNTEAFF.

This sequence joins TRBV5-8 and TRBJ2-4; TRBD2 agrees at 12 bases. Per the germline V gene, CDR1 is SGHTS and CDR2 is YDEGEE. The CDR3 is made up of 19 amino acids. CDR3: CARNAEASGGVSGKNIQYF. CDR3 nucleotides: TGTGCGCGAAACGCCGAGGCTAGCGGGGGGGTTTCGGGCAAAAACATTCAGTACTTC.

The genes are TRBV25-1 and TRBJ1-2, with 8 bases fitting TRBD1. V was clipped by 11 bases and J by 1 base; unmatched bases: 6. The CDR3 is 13 residues long. In germline, CDR1 is MGHDK, CDR2 SYGVNS. CDR3 bases: TGTGCCGCAACAGGGGGACTTAACTATGGCTACACCTTC. This gives the protein CAATGGLNYGYTF.

J is TRBJ2-1 and V is TRBV28; D unresolved. Trimming stripped 2 bases from V and 8 bases from J, with 13 bases between. In germline, CDR1 is MDHEN, CDR2 SYDVKM. The CDR3 is made up of 14 amino acids. CDR3 DNA: TGTGCCAGCAGTTTAAGGTTGTCCAGCCATGAGCAGTTCTTC. Protein product: CASSLRLSSHEQFF. Supplemented by reference TRBV28 and TRBJ2-1, the full variable domain reads DVKVTQSSRYLVKRTGEKVFLECVQDMDHENMFWYRQDPGLGLRLIYFSYDVKMKEKGDIPEGYSVSREKKERFSLILESASTNQTSMYLCASSLRLSSHEQFFGPGTRLTVL.

The V call is TRBV12-3 or TRBV12-4, the J call TRBJ1-6; D remains ambiguous. V was clipped by 3 bases and J by 2 bases, with 11 bases between them. The CDR3 sequence is 16 residues long. The CDR3 DNA reads as TGTGCCAGCAGTTTTGAGAAAGGGCCCTATAATTCACCCCTCCACTTT. It codes for CASSFEKGPYNSPLHF.

CDR3 region: CASSFRQGAMDGYTF. CDR3 bases: TGCGCCAGCAGCTTTCGACAGGGGGCGATGGATGGCTACACCTTC. The rearrangement joins TRBV5-1 to TRBJ1-2; the match to TRBD1 covers 10 bases. Germline CDR1 and CDR2: SGHRS and YFSETQ. The V and J ends lost 2 bases and 6 bases, in that order; junction bases with no gene match: 7. The length of the CDR3 is 15 residues.

The gene calls are TRBV4-3 and TRBJ2-1; D is perhaps TRBD2 (5 bases). The ends were cut back, 0 bases at V and 0 bases at J, with 12 bases in the middle. This CDR3 has 17 amino acids. Germline CDR1 LGHNA, CDR2 YSLEER. The CDR3, as DNA: TGCGCCAGCAGCCAAGATAGCGACTTGAGCTCCTACAATGAGCAGTTCTTC. It encodes CASSQDSDLSSYNEQFF.